These T cell receptor beta chains were read from a single sample in a study of T cells after yellow fever vaccination. One entry per CDR3 protein, called by TCRdb with MiXCR from the 5' RACE reads. The sample yields about 240,000 distinct CDR3 sequences, roughly 3.7% seen once. The source was PBMCs, collected 15 days after the yellow fever booster vaccination. Receptors were obtained from a man in his late teens or twenties who received the YFV17D yellow fever vaccine. CDR3s include the opening cysteine and the closing phenylalanine or tryptophan. Fields, in order: V gene, J gene, CDR3 protein.

V gene: TRBV5-1; J gene: TRBJ2-3; CDR3 protein: CASSLAGQGPTTQYF
V gene: TRBV10-3; J gene: TRBJ2-3; CDR3 protein: CAISLGQSPVTDTQYF
V gene: TRBV5-5; J gene: TRBJ1-2; CDR3 protein: CASSSTTDIYGYTF
V gene: TRBV7-2; J gene: TRBJ2-1; CDR3 protein: CASSRITIVAGTPPYNEQFF
V gene: TRBV12-5; J gene: TRBJ2-5; CDR3 protein: CASGLAQGQGPWTQYF
V gene: TRBV6-5; J gene: TRBJ1-6; CDR3 protein: CASKEYNSPLHF
V gene: TRBV5-6; J gene: TRBJ2-7; CDR3 protein: CASSLVAGVHEQYF
V gene: TRBV4-1; J gene: TRBJ2-2; CDR3 protein: CASSRGLVNTGELFF
V gene: TRBV6-2/TRBV6-3; J gene: TRBJ2-1; CDR3 protein: CASSYPPPRTDNEQFF
V gene: TRBV4-1; J gene: TRBJ2-5; CDR3 protein: CASSPSGGHPETQYF
V gene: TRBV5-1; J gene: TRBJ2-1; CDR3 protein: CASSSHGTPEGEQFF
V gene: TRBV28; J gene: TRBJ1-3; CDR3 protein: CASRAGRNSGNTIYF
V gene: TRBV30; J gene: TRBJ1-5; CDR3 protein: CAWSGRDRGPQHF
V gene: TRBV20-1; J gene: TRBJ1-4; CDR3 protein: CSARQANEKLFF
V gene: TRBV11-2; J gene: TRBJ1-5; CDR3 protein: CASSFTPGGNQPQHF
V gene: TRBV5-4; J gene: TRBJ2-5; CDR3 protein: CASSYGTEETQYF
V gene: TRBV6-2/TRBV6-3; J gene: TRBJ1-2; CDR3 protein: CASSPVYYGYTF
V gene: TRBV7-6; J gene: TRBJ1-3; CDR3 protein: CASSPQGVRSGNTIYF
V gene: TRBV14; J gene: TRBJ2-1; CDR3 protein: CASSRKGADSYNEQFF
V gene: TRBV20-1; J gene: TRBJ2-5; CDR3 protein: CSAPERGGEETQYF
V gene: TRBV5-1; J gene: TRBJ2-3; CDR3 protein: CASSRTGLDTQYF
V gene: TRBV7-2; J gene: TRBJ2-1; CDR3 protein: CASSFPSGGADNEQFF
V gene: TRBV5-1; J gene: TRBJ2-1; CDR3 protein: CASSLAIAGDNEQFF
V gene: TRBV20-1; J gene: TRBJ2-5; CDR3 protein: CSARRGVETQYF
V gene: TRBV5-1; J gene: TRBJ1-1; CDR3 protein: CASSLGAGGLEAFF
V gene: TRBV12-3/TRBV12-4; J gene: TRBJ2-2; CDR3 protein: CASRIPGTAKAGELFF
V gene: TRBV19; J gene: TRBJ1-2; CDR3 protein: CASQPSRGYYGYTF
V gene: TRBV6-2/TRBV6-3; J gene: TRBJ2-3; CDR3 protein: CASSYSTLDTQYF
V gene: TRBV7-2; J gene: TRBJ2-3; CDR3 protein: CASTYPGGGRTDTQYF
V gene: TRBV28; J gene: TRBJ2-2; CDR3 protein: CASSFPNTGELFF
V gene: TRBV4-1; J gene: TRBJ2-5; CDR3 protein: CASSQGSTGPGETQYF
V gene: TRBV6-5; J gene: TRBJ2-5; CDR3 protein: CASSPAMDGRETQYF
V gene: TRBV6-2/TRBV6-3; J gene: TRBJ1-1; CDR3 protein: CASSLIGAEAFF